This T cell receptor beta chain was found in a study of blood T cell repertoires in COVID-19 (TCRdb year 2020). Some background on the complete study: The collaborator samples originated in the United States, Italy and Spain and spanned the acute and convalescent phases of COVID-19. The dataset comprised deeply sampled blood TCRbeta repertoires from subjects exposed to, actively infected with, or recovered from COVID-19. Sample metadata almost always included a de-identified subject ID, COVID-19 status, age in years and sex. The repertoires were made available in a free public database intended to serve as a resource for research on the immune response to SARS-CoV-2. The material from the prospective study consisted of cDNA or gDNA derived from T cells, B-cell-depleted T cells, or PBMCs. Samples were obtained from the ongoing ImmuneRACE study (first 160 participants) and from over 1,000 subjects provided by 6 global collaborators. HLA class I and class II types, where available, came from metadata supplied by the sample provider rather than from assay-based typing. Study-wide conclusions, independent of this receptor: How much clinical and demographic metadata was included differed by source and by participant, and the metadata was provided uncurated.

The immunoSEQ Assay, a bias-controlled multiplex PCR, was used to amplify TCRbeta CDR3 regions from genomic DNA. Concerning the study's data processing: The number of nucleated cells in each sample was estimated by amplification of reference gene primers within the assay. Sequence reads were collapsed and filtered to measure the absolute abundance of every unique TCRbeta CDR3 rearrangement. For each sample, productive Simpson clonality was calculated by taking the square root of Simpson's diversity index across productive rearrangements. TCRdb retrieved this table from immuneACCESS and kept in-frame rearrangements only. Not all clones are present; in checked studies, unresolved V genes account for under half, and no reason is known for the remainder. V and J calls and clone size are as listed in that table; D and trimming were resolved from the DNA. This sample comprises roughly 170,000 clones, 80% to 90% of them detected only once. The top ten clones comprise around 7.7% of the sample.

Cut back by 3 bases and 4 bases, the V and J ends lie 15 bases apart. The CDR3 contains 15 residues, cysteine and phenylalanine counted. The sequence is cut down to CDR3 DNA, 45 bases in frame from base 1. CDR1 MNHEY and CDR2 SVGEGT are derived from the germline V gene. A second Seattle source provided samples from volunteer blood donors who had recovered from COVID-19. The collaborating institutions used their own protocols to collect whole blood in K2EDTA tubes. For TCRbeta analysis, collaborators shipped samples in one of three forms: frozen whole blood, isolated PBMCs, or DNA extracted from either of those sample types. On this clone: Its antigen has not been determined. No much larger clonotype is one base removed from it; base qualities were not supplied.

This sequence uses TRBV6-2 or TRBV6-3 and TRBJ1-2; no D segment can be confidently identified. The sequence derives from a man in his forties or fifties who had recovered from COVID-19. Input material: peripheral blood. The CDR3 sequence is CASSYLPRQPYGYTF. Read as DNA, the sequence is TGTGCCAGCAGTTATTTACCCAGGCAGCCCTATGGCTACACCTTC.